The clone carrying this T cell receptor (beta chain) was seen ten or more times. The CDR3 is made up of 13 amino acids. V was cut by 6 bases and J by 4 bases, with 13 bases left in between. Germline V CDR1 and CDR2: DFQATT, SNEGSKA (reference sequence). Unique molecular identifiers were incorporated into the prepared TCRbeta library. TCRdb analysed the PCR reads with MiXCR anew, one entry per CDR3 protein. The table records around 450,000 distinct CDR3 sequences, 43% of them present only once. The data were obtained in a study of T-cell reconstitution after alpha-beta-depleted transplantation in children.

The sequence derives from a girl aged 2 to 10 with aplastic anemia, due to receive a stem cell transplant. The sequencing here drew on PBMCs, taken before TCRalphabeta/CD19-depleted stem cell transplant. The chain employs TRBV20-1 and TRBJ1-5; D is possibly TRBD1 (5 bases). CDR3 sequence (DNA): TGCAGTGCACAAAACCAGGGAAATCAGCCCCAGCATTTT. Protein: CSAQNQGNQPQHF.